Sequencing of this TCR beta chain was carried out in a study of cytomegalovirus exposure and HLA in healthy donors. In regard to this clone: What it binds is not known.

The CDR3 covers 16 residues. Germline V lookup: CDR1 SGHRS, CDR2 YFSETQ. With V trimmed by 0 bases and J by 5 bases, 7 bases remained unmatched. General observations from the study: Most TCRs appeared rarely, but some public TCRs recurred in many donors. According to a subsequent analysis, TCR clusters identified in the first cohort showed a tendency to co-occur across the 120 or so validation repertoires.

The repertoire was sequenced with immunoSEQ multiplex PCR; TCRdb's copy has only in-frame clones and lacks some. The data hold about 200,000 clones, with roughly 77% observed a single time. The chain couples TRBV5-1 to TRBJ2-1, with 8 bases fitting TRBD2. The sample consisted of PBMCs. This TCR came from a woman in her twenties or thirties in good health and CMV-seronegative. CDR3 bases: TGCGCCAGCAGCTTGGCTTCGGGGGGGCCGAACAATGAGCAGTTCTTC. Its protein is CASSLASGGPNNEQFF.